This T cell receptor (beta chain) emerged from a study of T cell responses to AZD1222 COVID-19 vaccine (dated by TCRdb to the early 2020s). The study in broad terms: TCR sequencing was performed for 230 to 250 trial participants, of whom around 200 were given two doses of AZD1222 and approximately 25 were given two doses of MenACWY control vaccine. Trial participants were enrolled by age into 18-55, 56-69 and 70-plus year subgroups, with approximately 160, 26 and 62 TCR-sequenced participants respectively. The study at large found these results: Because no day 14 peak-response samples were available, the repertoires could be characterized only after the peak T cell response. Conclusions about previously exposed vaccinees are limited, since just six AZD1222 recipients were seropositive for SARS-CoV-2 at baseline. Participants were mostly white British and included more females than males, and it was suggested by the authors that clonal diversity may have been underestimated. In the small 56-69-year group, the increase in depth fell short of significance, most likely because of low power. Spike-specific TCR breadth and depth rose significantly after two AZD1222 doses compared with day 0 and with MenACWY recipients. Vaccine-associated CD4 TCRs spanned the whole spike protein, with dominant responses in regions 160-218 and 743-854. Reportedly, close to half of the unique spike-specific TCRs recognized epitopes lying outside the regions that are mutated in the B.1.351 and B.1.1.7 variants.

In light of the paper, this sample's time point label describes: about 28 days (+/-7) after the second vaccine dose. The meaning of the sample's treatment or condition label: meningococcal conjugate vaccine given as trial control. Vaccinee samples were obtained from the UK trials COV001 and COV002, which included a single-blind randomized controlled phase 2/3 trial of AZD1222 (ChAdOx1 nCoV-19) in healthy adults. For TCRbeta chain sequencing, PBMC samples from trial participants were taken at day 0 and at day 28 after the second dose. V is trimmed back by 6 bases and J by 11 bases, and the junction contains 19 bases that no gene match accounts for. The germline V gene encodes CDR1 SGHKS and CDR2 YYEKEE (reference sequence). From cysteine to phenylalanine, the CDR3 is 15 amino acids long. The sequence is cut down to CDR3 DNA, 45 bases in frame from base 1. The CDR3 regions of human TCRbeta chains were analyzed by immunosequencing. The original methods were these. TCRs in the repertoires were matched against a reference library of SARS-CoV-2-specific TCRs that had been generated with the MIRA antigen-specificity platform. Breadth was defined as the fraction of unique TCRs that were SARS-CoV-2-associated. Depth was defined as the fraction of total T cells that were SARS-CoV-2-associated. Using the MIRA data, each spike-specific TCR was mapped to the spike region that the TCR reacts to and placed in a CD4 or CD8 class. Log10-transformed breadth and depth values were compared by one-way ANOVA with Sidak's multiple comparisons tests. TCRdb's version of the immuneACCESS table is confined to in-frame rearrangements and falls short of the full clone set. An unresolved V gene accounts for under half of the shortfall where checked; the remainder is of unknown origin. D and trimming were read from the DNA, whereas the V and J calls and clone size are those reported in that table. This sample gives approximately 180,000 clones in total; around 94% of them show up just once. The top ten hold approximately 4% of the sample.

In its sample, this clone was seen once. The target of this receptor is not known. It has no much larger one-base neighbor in the sample; base qualities were not kept. The chain joins TRBV5-5 to TRBJ1-1; the central 7 bases match TRBD1. This sample comprised peripheral blood, obtained 28 days after the second dose of the MenACWY control vaccine. The receptor comes from an adult who received the MenACWY meningococcal vaccine as a control. This receptor carries the CDR3 CASTRGGVRGQLAFF. The DNA sequence follows: TGTGCCAGCACGCGGGGTGGGGTGAGGGGGCAGCTGGCTTTCTTT.